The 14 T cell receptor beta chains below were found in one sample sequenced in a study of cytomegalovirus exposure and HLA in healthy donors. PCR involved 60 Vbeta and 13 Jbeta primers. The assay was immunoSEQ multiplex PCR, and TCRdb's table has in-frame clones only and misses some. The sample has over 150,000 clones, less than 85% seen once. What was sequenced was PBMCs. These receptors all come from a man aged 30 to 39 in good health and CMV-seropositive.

DNA for the CDR3: TGTGCCTGGACAGCGACCCAAGAGACCCAGTACTTC. It encodes CAWTATQETQYF. The J gene is TRBJ2-5, the V gene TRBV30; D gene uncertain. Per germline, CDR1 GTSNPN and CDR2 SVGIG (reference sequence). The CDR3 totals 12 residues. V was shortened by 4 bases and J by 1 base, with 7 bases between the two germline ends.

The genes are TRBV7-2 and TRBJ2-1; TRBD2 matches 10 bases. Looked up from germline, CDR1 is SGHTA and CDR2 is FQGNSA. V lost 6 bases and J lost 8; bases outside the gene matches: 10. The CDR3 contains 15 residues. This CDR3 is CASRVAGGRGDEQFF. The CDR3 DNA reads TGTGCCAGCAGGGTAGCGGGGGGCCGAGGGGATGAGCAGTTCTTC.

The CDR3 sequence: CASRDSLNTEAFF. DNA for the CDR3: TGTGCCAGTAGGGACAGCCTGAACACTGAAGCTTTCTTT. The chain recombines TRBV25-1 with TRBJ1-1, with 7 positions matching TRBD1. Trimming took 9 bases from V and 0 from J; bases not matched to a gene: 4. The CDR3 extends over 13 amino acids. The germline gives CDR1 MGHDK, CDR2 SYGVNS.

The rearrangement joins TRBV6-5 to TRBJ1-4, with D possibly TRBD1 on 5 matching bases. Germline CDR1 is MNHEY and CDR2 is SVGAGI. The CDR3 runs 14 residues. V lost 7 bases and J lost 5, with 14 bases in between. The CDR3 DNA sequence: TGTGCCAGCAAGGAAAAGGGGCTGAATGAAAAACTGTTTTTT. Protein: CASKEKGLNEKLFF.

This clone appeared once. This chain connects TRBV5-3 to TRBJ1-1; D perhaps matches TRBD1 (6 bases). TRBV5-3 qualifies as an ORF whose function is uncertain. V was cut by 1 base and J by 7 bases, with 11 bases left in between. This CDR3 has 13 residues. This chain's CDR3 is CARSLLGAGEAFF. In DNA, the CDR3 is TGTGCCAGAAGCTTGCTGGGGGCCGGTGAAGCTTTCTTT.

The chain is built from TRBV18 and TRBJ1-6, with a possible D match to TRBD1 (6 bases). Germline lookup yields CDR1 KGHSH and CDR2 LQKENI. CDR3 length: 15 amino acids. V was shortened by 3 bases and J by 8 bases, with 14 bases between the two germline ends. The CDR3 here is CASSPVQDSYSPLHF. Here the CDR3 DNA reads TGTGCCAGCTCACCGGTCCAGGACAGCTATTCACCCCTCCACTTT. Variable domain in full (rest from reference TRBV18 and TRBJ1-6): NAGVMQNPRHLVRRRGQEARLRCSPMKGHSHVYWYRQLPEEGLKFMVYLQKENIIDESGMPKERFSAEFPKEGPSILRIQQVVRGDSAAYFCASSPVQDSYSPLHFGNGTRLTVT.

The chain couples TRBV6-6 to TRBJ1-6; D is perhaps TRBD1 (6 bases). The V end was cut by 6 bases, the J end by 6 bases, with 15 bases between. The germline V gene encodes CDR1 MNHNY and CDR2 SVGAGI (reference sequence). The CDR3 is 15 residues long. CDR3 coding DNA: TGTGCCAGCAGGGAGACAGGTTCGAGTAATTCACCCCTCCACTTT. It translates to CASRETGSSNSPLHF.

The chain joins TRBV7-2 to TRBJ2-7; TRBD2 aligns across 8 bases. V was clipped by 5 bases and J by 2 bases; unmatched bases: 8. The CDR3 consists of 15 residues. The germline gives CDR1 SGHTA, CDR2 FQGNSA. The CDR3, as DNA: TGTGCCAGCAGCCTTACGAGGCGGGAGGCCTACGAGCAGTACTTC. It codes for CASSLTRREAYEQYF.

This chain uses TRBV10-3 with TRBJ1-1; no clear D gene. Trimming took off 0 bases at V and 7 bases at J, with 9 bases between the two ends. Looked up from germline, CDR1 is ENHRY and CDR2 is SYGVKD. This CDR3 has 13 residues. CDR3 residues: CAISESTRGEAFF. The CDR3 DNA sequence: TGTGCCATCAGTGAGTCGACTCGGGGTGAAGCTTTCTTT.

CDR3 bases: TGTGCCAGCAGTTACTCACCAGGGGGCTATGGCTACACCTTC. Translation gives CASSYSPGGYGYTF. The chain recombines TRBV6-6 with TRBJ1-2; TRBD1 agrees at 7 bases. The CDR3 covers 14 residues. Per germline, CDR1 MNHNY and CDR2 SVGAGI (reference sequence). V lost 0 bases to trimming and J lost 4 bases; unmatched junction nucleotides: 2.

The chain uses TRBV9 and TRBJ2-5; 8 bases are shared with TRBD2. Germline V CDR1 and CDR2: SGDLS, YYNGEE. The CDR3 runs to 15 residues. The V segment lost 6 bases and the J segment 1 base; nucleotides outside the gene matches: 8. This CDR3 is CASTRGGTLQETQYF. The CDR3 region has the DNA TGTGCCAGCACCCGGGGGGGAACCCTCCAAGAGACCCAGTACTTC.

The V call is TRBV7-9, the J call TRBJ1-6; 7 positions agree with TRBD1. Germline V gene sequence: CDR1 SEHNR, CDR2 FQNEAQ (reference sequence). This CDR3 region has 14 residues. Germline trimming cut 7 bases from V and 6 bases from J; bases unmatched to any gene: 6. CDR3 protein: CASNGQESNSPLHF. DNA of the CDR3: TGTGCCAGCAACGGACAGGAAAGTAATTCACCCCTCCACTTT.

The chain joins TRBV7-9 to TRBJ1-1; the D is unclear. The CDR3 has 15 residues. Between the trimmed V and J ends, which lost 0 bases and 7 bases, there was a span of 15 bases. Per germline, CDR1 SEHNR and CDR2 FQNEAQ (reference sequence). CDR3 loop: CASSLAPGATSEAFF. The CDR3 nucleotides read TGTGCCAGCAGCTTAGCACCGGGAGCAACGAGTGAAGCTTTCTTT.

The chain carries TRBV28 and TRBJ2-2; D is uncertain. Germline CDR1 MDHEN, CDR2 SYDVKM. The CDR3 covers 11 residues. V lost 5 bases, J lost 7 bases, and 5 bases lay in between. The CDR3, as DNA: TGTGCCAGCAGTGAGATCGGGGAGCTGTTTTTT. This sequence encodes CASSEIGELFF.